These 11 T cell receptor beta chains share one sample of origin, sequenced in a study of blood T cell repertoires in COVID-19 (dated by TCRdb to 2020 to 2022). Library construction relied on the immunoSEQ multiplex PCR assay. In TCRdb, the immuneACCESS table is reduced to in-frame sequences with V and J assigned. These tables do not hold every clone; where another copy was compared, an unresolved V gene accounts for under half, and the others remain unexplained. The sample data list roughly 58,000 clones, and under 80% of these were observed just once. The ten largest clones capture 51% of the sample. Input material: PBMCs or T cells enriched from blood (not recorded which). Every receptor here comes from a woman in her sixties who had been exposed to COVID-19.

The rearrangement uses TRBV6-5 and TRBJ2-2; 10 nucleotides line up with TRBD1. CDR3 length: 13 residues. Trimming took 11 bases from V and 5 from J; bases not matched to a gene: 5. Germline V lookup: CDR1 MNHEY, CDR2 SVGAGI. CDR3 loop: CAGRTGGTGELFF. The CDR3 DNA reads TGTGCCGGCCGGACAGGGGGGACCGGGGAGCTGTTTTTT.

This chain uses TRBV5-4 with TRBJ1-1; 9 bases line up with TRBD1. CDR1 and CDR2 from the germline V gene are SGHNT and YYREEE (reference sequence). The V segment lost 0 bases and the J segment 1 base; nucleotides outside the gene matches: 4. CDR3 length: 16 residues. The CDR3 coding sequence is TGTGCCAGCAGCTTGGAACAGGGGGCTGGGAACACTGAAGCTTTCTTT. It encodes CASSLEQGAGNTEAFF. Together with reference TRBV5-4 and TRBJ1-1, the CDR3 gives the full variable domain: ETGVTQSPTHLIKTRGQQVTLRCSSQSGHNTVSWYQQALGQGPQFIFQYYREEENGRGNFPPRFSGLQFPNYSSELNVNALELDDSALYLCASSLEQGAGNTEAFFGQGTRLTVV.

The CDR3 DNA sequence: TGTGCCACCAGTGATTTCCACCTGCGGACAGGGATCCCCTGCCTGTGGGAAACTAATGAAAAACTGTTTTTT. Translated: CATSDFHLRTGIPCLWETNEKLFF. The rearrangement uses TRBV24-1 and TRBJ1-4, with TRBD1 matching 8 bases. Germline trimming cut 1 base from V and 1 base from J; bases unmatched to any gene: 25. Germline V gene lookup returns CDR1 KGHDR and CDR2 SFDVKD. The CDR3 contains 24 residues.

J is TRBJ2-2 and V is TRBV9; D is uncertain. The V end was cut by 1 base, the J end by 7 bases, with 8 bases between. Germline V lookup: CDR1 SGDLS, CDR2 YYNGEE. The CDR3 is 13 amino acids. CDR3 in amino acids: CASSVNAIGELFF. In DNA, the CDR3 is TGTGCCAGCAGCGTAAACGCGATCGGGGAGCTGTTTTTT.

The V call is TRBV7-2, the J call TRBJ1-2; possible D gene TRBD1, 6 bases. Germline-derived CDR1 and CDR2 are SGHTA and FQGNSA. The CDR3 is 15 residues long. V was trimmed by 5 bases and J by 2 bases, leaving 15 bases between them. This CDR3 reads CASSPGGGGNYGYTF. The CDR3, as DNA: TGTGCCAGCAGCCCCGGAGGGGGAGGGAACTATGGCTACACCTTC.

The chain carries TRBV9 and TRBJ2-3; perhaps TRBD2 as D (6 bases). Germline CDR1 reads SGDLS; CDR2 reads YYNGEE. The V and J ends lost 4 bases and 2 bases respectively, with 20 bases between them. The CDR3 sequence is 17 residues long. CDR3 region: CASSPRPRGLNTDTQYF. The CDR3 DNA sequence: TGTGCCAGCAGCCCTAGGCCGCGGGGCTTAAACACAGATACGCAGTATTTT.

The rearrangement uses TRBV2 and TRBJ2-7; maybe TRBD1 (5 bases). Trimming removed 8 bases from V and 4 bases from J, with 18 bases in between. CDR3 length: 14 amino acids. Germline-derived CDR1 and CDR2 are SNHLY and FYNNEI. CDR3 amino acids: CASSGWQGVYEQYF. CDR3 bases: TGTGCCAGCTCTGGGTGGCAGGGCGTTTACGAGCAGTACTTC.

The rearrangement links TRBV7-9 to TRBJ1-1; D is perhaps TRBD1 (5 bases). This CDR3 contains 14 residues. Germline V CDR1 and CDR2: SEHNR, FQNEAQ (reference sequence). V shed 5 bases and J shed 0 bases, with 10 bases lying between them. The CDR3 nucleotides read TGTGCCAGCAGCCGGGGGTTGATGAACACTGAAGCTTTCTTT. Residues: CASSRGLMNTEAFF.

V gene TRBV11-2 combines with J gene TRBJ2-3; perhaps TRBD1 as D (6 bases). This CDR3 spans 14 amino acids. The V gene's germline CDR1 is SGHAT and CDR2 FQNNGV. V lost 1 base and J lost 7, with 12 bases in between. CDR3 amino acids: CASSLAGAGNTQYF. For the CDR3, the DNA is TGTGCCAGCAGCTTAGCAGGGGCCGGGAATACGCAGTATTTT.

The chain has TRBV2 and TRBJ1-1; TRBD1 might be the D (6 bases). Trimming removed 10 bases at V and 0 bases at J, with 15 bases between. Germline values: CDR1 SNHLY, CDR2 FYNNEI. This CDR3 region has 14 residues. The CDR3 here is CATNNRDMNTEAFF. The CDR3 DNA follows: TGTGCCACCAACAACAGGGACATGAACACTGAAGCTTTCTTT. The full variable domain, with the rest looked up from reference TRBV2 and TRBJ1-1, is EPEVTQTPSHQVTQMGQEVILRCVPISNHLYFYWYRQILGQKVEFLVSFYNNEISEKSEIFDDQFSVERPDGSNFTLKIRSTKLEDSAMYFCATNNRDMNTEAFFGQGTRLTVV.

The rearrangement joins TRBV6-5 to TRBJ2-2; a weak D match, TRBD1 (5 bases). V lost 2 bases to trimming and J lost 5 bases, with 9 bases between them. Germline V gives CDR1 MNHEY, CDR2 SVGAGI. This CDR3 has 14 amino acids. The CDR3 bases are TGTGCCAGCAGTTACGGGGCGCGAACCGGGGAGCTGTTTTTT. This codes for CASSYGARTGELFF.